One sample yielded the 32 T cell receptor beta chains listed below, sequenced in a study of early T cells in non-severe SARS-CoV-2 infection. TCRdb called the 5' RACE reads again in MiXCR, with one record for every CDR3 protein. The profile shows about 64,000 distinct CDR3 sequences, about 11% of them singletons. Material: whole blood, obtained at baseline. These TCRs come from an adult who was a healthcare worker with PCR-confirmed SARS-CoV-2 infection or an uninfected control (not recorded which).

This clonotype is classed as medium-sized. The chain is built from TRBV30 and TRBJ1-1; perhaps TRBD1 as D (6 bases). The CDR3 is made up of 17 amino acids. V lost 0 bases and J 5 bases, leaving 22 bases between the germline ends. Germline loops: CDR1 GTSNPN, CDR2 SVGIG (reference sequence). Here the CDR3 DNA reads TGTGCCTGGAGTGTAGAGTTAGTCCAGGGGAGAGAGACTGAAGCTTTCTTT. Protein sequence: CAWSVELVQGRETEAFF.

This clonotype has a handful of counts. This chain connects TRBV30 to TRBJ2-3; no definite D call. This CDR3 region has 11 residues. The germline CDR1 and CDR2 sequences are GTSNPN and SVGIG (reference sequence). Trimming pared 1 base from V and 8 bases from J, leaving 7 bases between. The chain's CDR3 is CAWSAQSTQYF. CDR3 sequence (DNA): TGTGCCTGGAGTGCGCAAAGTACGCAGTATTTT.

About this clonotype itself: At one end the junction does not follow the germline gene, possibly because of a read error. The CDR3 protein is CASSVDGTHTDTQYF. CDR3 bases: TGTGCCAGCAGCGTAGATGGGACCCACACAGATACGCAGTATTTT. J is TRBJ2-3 and V is TRBV11-2; D may correspond to TRBD1 or TRBD2 (5 bases each). Germline assignment: CDR1 SGHAT and CDR2 FQNNGV. The CDR3 extends over 15 amino acids.

This clonotype has only a few counts. V and J are TRBV2 and TRBJ1-1, with a possible D match to TRBD1 (5 bases). This CDR3 has 14 amino acids. V lost 6 bases to trimming and J lost 1 base, with 12 bases between them. Germline assignment: CDR1 SNHLY and CDR2 FYNNEI. Here the CDR3 DNA reads TGTGCCAGCAGGACAGCGGGGGAGAACACTGAAGCTTTCTTT. This sequence encodes CASRTAGENTEAFF.

This chain connects TRBV20-1 to TRBJ1-1, with a possible D match to TRBD1 (6 bases). The germline V gene encodes CDR1 DFQATT and CDR2 SNEGSKA (reference sequence). The ends were cut back, 3 bases at V and 1 base at J, with 9 bases in the middle. This CDR3 has 13 amino acids. As DNA, the CDR3 is TGCAGTGCTAGGACAGGCTGGAACACTGAAGCTTTCTTT. It is translated as CSARTGWNTEAFF.

This clonotype was counted only a few times. This chain uses TRBV28 with TRBJ2-2, with D perhaps TRBD1 (6 bases). From germline, CDR1 is MDHEN and CDR2 SYDVKM. V was trimmed by 6 bases and J by 3 bases, leaving 14 bases between them. This CDR3 is built from 15 residues. CDR3 protein: CASSPQGFDTGELFF. The CDR3 DNA is TGTGCCAGCAGCCCACAGGGTTTTGACACCGGGGAGCTGTTTTTT. The variable domain in full, with the rest retrieved from reference TRBV28 and TRBJ2-2, is DVKVTQSSRYLVKRTGEKVFLECVQDMDHENMFWYRQDPGLGLRLIYFSYDVKMKEKGDIPEGYSVSREKKERFSLILESASTNQTSMYLCASSPQGFDTGELFFGEGSRLTVL.

This clonotype appeared a few times. The genes are TRBV20-1 and TRBJ1-2; D gene uncertain. This CDR3 region has 13 residues. Germline V lookup: CDR1 DFQATT, CDR2 SNEGSKA (reference sequence). The V end was cut by 7 bases, the J end by 8 bases, with 20 bases between. The CDR3 protein is CSVTSRKGEGYTF. CDR3 DNA sequence: TGCAGTGTTACTAGCAGGAAGGGTGAGGGCTACACCTTC.

J is TRBJ2-7 and V is TRBV6-5; D is undetermined. V was trimmed by 6 bases and J by 0 bases, leaving 12 bases between them. Germline CDR1 is MNHEY and CDR2 is SVGAGI. CDR3 size: 14 residues. The CDR3, as DNA: TGTGCCAGCAGCCCGCGTCAGAGCTCCTACGAGCAGTACTTC. Its translation is CASSPRQSSYEQYF.

This chain joins TRBV6-1 and TRBJ1-1; D call uncertain. V dropped 6 bases and J dropped 4 bases, with 9 bases sitting between them. This CDR3 has 12 residues. Per the germline V gene, CDR1 is MNHNS and CDR2 is SASEGT. The CDR3 region is CASRAGSTEAFF. The CDR3, as DNA: TGTGCCAGCAGGGCCGGGAGCACTGAAGCTTTCTTT.

The gene calls are TRBV20-1 and TRBJ2-1; D call uncertain. This CDR3 has 10 amino acids. V was pared by 7 bases and J by 10 bases, with 11 bases between. Germline V gives CDR1 DFQATT, CDR2 SNEGSKA (reference sequence). The chain's CDR3 is CSVYFGEQFF. In DNA form, the CDR3 reads TGCAGTGTCTATTTTGGGGAGCAGTTCTTC.

This clonotype was detected a few times. The chain is built from TRBV3-1 and TRBJ2-3; 7 bases align to TRBD2. The CDR3 is 16 residues long. Trimming cost V 0 bases and J 5 bases; bases outside gene matches: 8. CDR1 is LGHDT and CDR2 is YNNKEL in the germline V gene (reference sequence). CDR3 sequence reads: CASSQEPRGRGDTQYF. In nucleotides, the CDR3 is TGTGCCAGCAGCCAAGAGCCGCGGGGGAGGGGAGATACGCAGTATTTT.

This clonotype was found many times. The V and J genes are TRBV27 and TRBJ2-5; TRBD2 matches at 8 bases. V lost 3 bases to trimming and J lost 2 bases; unmatched junction nucleotides: 8. This CDR3 comprises 16 residues. Germline V gene data show CDR1 as MNHEY and CDR2 as SMNVEV (reference sequence). The CDR3 DNA reads TGTGCCAGCAGTTTTGCTAGGACTAGCAAACAAGAGACCCAGTACTTC. Amino acid sequence: CASSFARTSKQETQYF.

CDR3 sequence (DNA): TGCAGTGCTCTCGACAGCGTAGCCAAAAACATTCAGTACTTC. This gives the protein CSALDSVAKNIQYF. The V and J genes are TRBV20-1 and TRBJ2-4, with D maybe TRBD1 (5 bases). The V gene's germline CDR1 is DFQATT and CDR2 SNEGSKA (reference sequence). This CDR3 comprises 14 residues. V dropped 5 bases and J dropped 0 bases, with 11 bases sitting between them.

The chain has TRBV10-3 and TRBJ2-3; D remains ambiguous. V lost 4 bases, J lost 3 bases, and 11 bases lay in between. The CDR3 consists of 14 residues. Germline lookup yields CDR1 ENHRY and CDR2 SYGVKD. The CDR3 DNA follows: TGTGCCATCAGTGGTGACGCCCCTACAGATACGCAGTATTTT. Amino acid sequence: CAISGDAPTDTQYF.

The chain carries TRBV2 and TRBJ2-1; TRBD2 agrees at 11 bases. The CDR3 runs 14 residues. V dropped 8 bases and J dropped 9; count of bases not matched to a gene: 9. Germline loops: CDR1 SNHLY, CDR2 FYNNEI. The CDR3 nucleotides are TGTGCCAGCCTTAGCGGGGGGGTATTGTTTGAGCAGTTCTTC. It translates to CASLSGGVLFEQFF.

The chain links TRBV20-1 to TRBJ2-7, with 9 bases fitting TRBD2. The CDR3 runs 14 residues. J gave up 3 bases and V 1 base, and 4 bases lay outside the gene matches. Per the germline V gene, CDR1 is DFQATT and CDR2 is SNEGSKA (reference sequence). CDR3 nucleotides: TGCAGTGCTAGAGTAGCGGGGGTCATCTACGAGCAGTACTTC. This sequence encodes CSARVAGVIYEQYF.

The chain uses TRBV4-3 and TRBJ2-3; possibly TRBD1 for D (6 bases). V lost 0 bases to trimming and J lost 6 bases, with 16 bases between them. This CDR3 comprises 16 residues. CDR1 and CDR2 from the germline V gene are LGHNA and YSLEER. CDR3 protein: CASSQDGGFKADTQYF. The CDR3 nucleotides read TGCGCCAGCAGCCAAGATGGGGGCTTTAAGGCGGATACGCAGTATTTT.

In its sample, this clonotype was seen many times. The V and J genes are TRBV6-5 and TRBJ2-6; the D is unclear. V gave up 2 bases and J gave up 0 bases, with 8 bases separating them. This CDR3 has 16 amino acids. CDR1 and CDR2 (germline): MNHEY, SVGAGI. The CDR3 sequence is CASSYGRASGANVLTF. The CDR3, as DNA: TGTGCCAGCAGTTACGGAAGGGCCTCTGGGGCCAACGTCCTGACTTTC.

This clonotype was seen a few times. V and J are TRBV2 and TRBJ1-1, with TRBD1 identical over 9 bases. V was pared by 6 bases and J by 6 bases, with 5 bases of the junction left unmatched. The V gene's germline CDR1 is SNHLY and CDR2 FYNNEI. The CDR3 totals 13 residues. CDR3 sequence reads: CASSGDRGAEAFF. For the CDR3, the DNA is TGTGCCAGCAGCGGAGACAGGGGGGCTGAAGCTTTCTTT.

J is TRBJ2-1 and V is TRBV12-3 or TRBV12-4; TRBD2 matches 12 bases. J lost 10 bases, V lost 8 bases, and 9 bases had no gene match. The CDR3 loop spans 14 amino acids. DNA for the CDR3: TGTGCCAGCCGCATTATGGGGACTAGCGGGGAGCAGTTCTTC. Translation: CASRIMGTSGEQFF.

CDR3 sequence: CASSQELGAGQYF. Here the CDR3 DNA reads TGCGCCAGCAGCCAAGAGCTGGGGGCTGGGCAGTACTTC. This sequence joins TRBV4-3 and TRBJ2-7, with D perhaps TRBD1 (6 bases). The length of the CDR3 is 13 residues. The V end was cut by 0 bases, the J end by 9 bases, with 12 bases between. Germline CDR1 is LGHNA and CDR2 is YSLEER.

This clonotype has ten or more counts. The DNA for the CDR3 is TGCAGTGCTAGAGTAATAGACGATACGCAGTATTTT. Amino acid sequence: CSARVIDDTQYF. This chain links TRBV20-1 with TRBJ2-3, with D uncertain. The CDR3 is 12 amino acids. Germline V gene lookup returns CDR1 DFQATT and CDR2 SNEGSKA (reference sequence). V lost 1 base and J lost 6, with 8 bases in between.

This clonotype was picked up many times. The CDR3 region is CASSTEDNTEAFF. CDR3 nucleotide sequence: TGTGCCAGCAGCACCGAAGACAACACTGAAGCTTTCTTT. The genes are TRBV5-5 and TRBJ1-1; no clear D. Per the germline V gene, CDR1 is SGHKS and CDR2 is YYEKEE (reference sequence). V dropped 4 bases and J dropped 2 bases, with 9 bases sitting between them. This CDR3 has 13 amino acids.

The V and J genes are TRBV9 and TRBJ2-5; TRBD2 matches 7 bases. Unmatched junction bases numbered 13, after V lost 6 bases and J lost 5 bases. The germline V gene encodes CDR1 SGDLS and CDR2 YYNGEE. This CDR3 comprises 15 residues. CDR3 protein: CASNYGGFVLETQYF. CDR3 nucleotide sequence: TGTGCCAGCAACTACGGGGGGTTTGTTTTGGAGACCCAGTACTTC.

This clonotype came up many times. The chain recombines TRBV2 with TRBJ1-1; the D gene is possibly TRBD1 (6 bases). From germline, CDR1 is SNHLY and CDR2 FYNNEI. This CDR3 comprises 15 residues. The germline V and J ends were trimmed by 4 bases and 3 bases, with 15 bases remaining between them. The CDR3 is CASSGRQELDTEAFF. Written as DNA, the CDR3 is TGTGCCAGCAGTGGGCGACAGGAACTGGACACTGAAGCTTTCTTT.

This clonotype came up once. The genes are TRBV7-9 and TRBJ2-1, with D perhaps TRBD1 (5 bases). The CDR3 has 14 residues. The germline V gene encodes CDR1 SEHNR and CDR2 FQNEAQ (reference sequence). Trimming cost V 6 bases and J 6 bases, with 15 bases left between them. CDR3 protein: CASRGQGKGNEQFF. Here the CDR3 DNA reads TGTGCCAGCAGGGGGCAGGGTAAGGGCAATGAGCAGTTCTTC.

This clonotype was seen only a few times. The genes are TRBV7-9 and TRBJ2-5; possibly TRBD2 for D (6 bases). The CDR3 has 13 residues. CDR1 and CDR2 (germline): SEHNR, FQNEAQ (reference sequence). V shed 6 bases and J shed 5 bases, with 13 bases lying between them. CDR3: CASRSGGGETQYF. Written as DNA, the CDR3 is TGTGCCAGCAGGTCAGGAGGAGGGGAGACCCAGTACTTC.

This clonotype was counted between two and nine times. The chain's CDR3 is CSAFRTGPPEAFF. For the CDR3, the DNA is TGCAGTGCTTTTAGGACAGGGCCCCCTGAAGCTTTCTTT. The rearrangement joins TRBV20-1 to TRBJ1-1; TRBD1 agrees at 8 bases. V trimming: 5 bases; J trimming: 6 bases; junction bases outside the gene matches: 8. Germline V gives CDR1 DFQATT, CDR2 SNEGSKA (reference sequence). The CDR3 loop spans 13 amino acids.

The J gene is TRBJ2-1, the V gene TRBV30; TRBD2 might be the D (6 bases). The V end lost 5 bases, the J end lost 7 bases, and 9 bases lay between the germline ends. This CDR3 comprises 11 residues. The germline V gene encodes CDR1 GTSNPN and CDR2 SVGIG (reference sequence). The CDR3 is CAWAEGNEQFF. The CDR3 region has the DNA TGTGCCTGGGCGGAGGGTAATGAGCAGTTCTTC.

CDR3 in amino acids: CASRSGTYEETQYF. CDR3 nucleotides: TGTGCCAGCAGGTCCGGGACTTACGAAGAGACCCAGTACTTC. The gene calls are TRBV7-9 and TRBJ2-5; D possibly corresponds to TRBD2 (6 bases). Per germline, CDR1 SEHNR and CDR2 FQNEAQ (reference sequence). Trimming cost V 6 bases and J 3 bases, with 14 bases left between them. The CDR3 consists of 14 residues.

The V gene is TRBV20-1, the J gene TRBJ2-1; 11 positions agree with TRBD2. The CDR3 is made up of 15 amino acids. V lost 6 bases, J lost 9 bases, and 13 bases stayed unmatched. CDR1 DFQATT and CDR2 SNEGSKA come from the germline V gene (reference sequence). The CDR3 DNA follows: TGCAGTGCCACGCGAATAGCGGGGGGGCCTGGTGAGCAGTTCTTC. Amino acid sequence: CSATRIAGGPGEQFF.

The J gene is TRBJ2-7, the V gene TRBV11-1; TRBD1 aligns across 11 bases. The CDR3 covers 15 residues. Germline CDR1 is SGHAT and CDR2 is FQDESV (reference sequence). With 4 bases clipped from V and 4 bases from J, the junction kept 6 bases outside the gene matches. The CDR3 loop is CASSSRGTGGYEQYF. DNA for the CDR3: TGTGCCAGCAGCTCGCGAGGGACAGGGGGGTACGAGCAGTACTTC.